This T cell receptor beta chain was captured in a study of blood T cell repertoires in COVID-19. Study overall: Sites in the United States, Italy and Spain provided acute and convalescent COVID-19 samples.

TCRdb keeps only in-frame clones here, not all; method: immunoSEQ multiplex PCR. This sample has 210,000 or so clones, with about four fifths found just once. V lost 7 bases, J lost 4 bases, and 9 bases stayed unmatched. The CDR3 sequence is 15 residues long. Germline V CDR1 and CDR2: SGHNT, YYREEE (reference sequence). This TCR was sampled from a woman older than 75 with COVID-19, enrolled during active disease. What was sequenced was peripheral blood. V gene TRBV5-4 combines with J gene TRBJ1-2; 11 bases are a match to TRBD1. CDR3 protein: CASGQGASLSYGYTF. The CDR3 DNA reads TGTGCCAGCGGACAGGGGGCGTCCCTCTCCTATGGCTACACCTTC.